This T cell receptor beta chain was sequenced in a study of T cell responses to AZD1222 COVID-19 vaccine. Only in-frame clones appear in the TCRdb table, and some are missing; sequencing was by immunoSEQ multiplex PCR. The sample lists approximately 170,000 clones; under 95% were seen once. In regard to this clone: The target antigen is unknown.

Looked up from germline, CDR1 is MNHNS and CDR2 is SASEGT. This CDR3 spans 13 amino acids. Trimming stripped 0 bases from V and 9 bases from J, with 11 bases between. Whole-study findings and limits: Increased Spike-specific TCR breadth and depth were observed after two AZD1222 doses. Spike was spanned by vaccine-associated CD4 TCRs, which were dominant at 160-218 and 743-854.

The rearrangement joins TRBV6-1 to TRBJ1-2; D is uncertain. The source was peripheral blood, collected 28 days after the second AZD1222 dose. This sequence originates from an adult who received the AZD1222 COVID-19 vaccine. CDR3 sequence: CASSEAFVSRYTF. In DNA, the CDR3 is TGTGCCAGCAGTGAAGCTTTTGTTTCGCGCTACACCTTC.